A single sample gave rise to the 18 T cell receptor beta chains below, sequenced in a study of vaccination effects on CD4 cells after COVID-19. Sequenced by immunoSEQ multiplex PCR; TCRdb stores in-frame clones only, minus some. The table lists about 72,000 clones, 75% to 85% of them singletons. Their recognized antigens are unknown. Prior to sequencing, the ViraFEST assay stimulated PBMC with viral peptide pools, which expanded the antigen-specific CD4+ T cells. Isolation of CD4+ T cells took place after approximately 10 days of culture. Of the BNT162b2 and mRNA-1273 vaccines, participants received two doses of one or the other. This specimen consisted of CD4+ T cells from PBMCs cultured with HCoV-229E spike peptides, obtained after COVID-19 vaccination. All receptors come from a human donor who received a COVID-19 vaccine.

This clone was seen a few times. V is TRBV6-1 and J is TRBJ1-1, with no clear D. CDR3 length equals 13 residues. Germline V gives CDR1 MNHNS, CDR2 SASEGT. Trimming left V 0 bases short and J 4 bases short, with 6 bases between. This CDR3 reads CASSEAPGTEAFF. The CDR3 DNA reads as TGTGCCAGCAGTGAAGCGCCCGGCACTGAAGCTTTCTTT.

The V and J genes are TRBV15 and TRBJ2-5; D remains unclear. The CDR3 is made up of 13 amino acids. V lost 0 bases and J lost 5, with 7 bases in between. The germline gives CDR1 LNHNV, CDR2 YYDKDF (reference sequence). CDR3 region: CATSRDRWETQYF. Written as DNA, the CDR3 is TGTGCCACCAGCAGAGATCGTTGGGAGACCCAGTACTTC.

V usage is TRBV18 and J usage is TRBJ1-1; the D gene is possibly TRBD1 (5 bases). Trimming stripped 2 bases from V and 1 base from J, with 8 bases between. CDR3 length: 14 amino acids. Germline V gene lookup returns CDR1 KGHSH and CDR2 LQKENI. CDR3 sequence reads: CASSPGASNTEAFF. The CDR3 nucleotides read TGTGCCAGCTCACCAGGGGCCTCGAACACTGAAGCTTTCTTT.

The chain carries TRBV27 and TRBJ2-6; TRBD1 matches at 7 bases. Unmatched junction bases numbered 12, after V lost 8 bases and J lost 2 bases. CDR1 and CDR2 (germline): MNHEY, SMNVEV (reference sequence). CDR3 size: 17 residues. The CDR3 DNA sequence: TGTGCCAGCGGGATTCGGACAGGCCTCACTGGGGCCAACGTCCTGACTTTC. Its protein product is CASGIRTGLTGANVLTF. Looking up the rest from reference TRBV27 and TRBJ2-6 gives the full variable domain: EAQVTQNPRYLITVTGKKLTVTCSQNMNHEYMSWYRQDPGLGLRQIYYSMNVEVTDKGDVPEGYKVSRKEKRNFPLILESPSPNQTSLYFCASGIRTGLTGANVLTFGAGSRLTVL.

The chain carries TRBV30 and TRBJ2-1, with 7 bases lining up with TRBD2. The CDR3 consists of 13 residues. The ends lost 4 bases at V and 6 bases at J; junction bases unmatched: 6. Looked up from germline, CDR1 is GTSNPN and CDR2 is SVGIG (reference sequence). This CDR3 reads CAWTGTIPNEQFF. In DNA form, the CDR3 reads TGTGCCTGGACCGGGACTATCCCCAATGAGCAGTTCTTC.

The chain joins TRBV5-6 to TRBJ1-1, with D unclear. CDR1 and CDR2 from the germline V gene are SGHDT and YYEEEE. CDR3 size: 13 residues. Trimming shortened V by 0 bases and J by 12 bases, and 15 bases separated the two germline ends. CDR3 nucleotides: TGTGCCAGCAGCTTGGGAGGCAGCCTCGGGACTTTCTTT. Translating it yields CASSLGGSLGTFF. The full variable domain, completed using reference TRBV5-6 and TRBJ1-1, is DAGVTQSPTHLIKTRGQQVTLRCSPKSGHDTVSWYQQALGQGPQFIFQYYEEEERQRGNFPDRFSGHQFPNYSSELNVNALLLGDSALYLCASSLGGSLGTFFGQGTRLTVV.

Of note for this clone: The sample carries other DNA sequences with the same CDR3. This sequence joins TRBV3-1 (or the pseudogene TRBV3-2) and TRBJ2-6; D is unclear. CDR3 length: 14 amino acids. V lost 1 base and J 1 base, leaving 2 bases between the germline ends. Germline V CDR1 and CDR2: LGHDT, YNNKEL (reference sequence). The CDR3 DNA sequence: TGTGCCAGCAGCCAAGGGTCTGGGGCCAACGTCCTGACTTTC. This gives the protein CASSQGSGANVLTF.

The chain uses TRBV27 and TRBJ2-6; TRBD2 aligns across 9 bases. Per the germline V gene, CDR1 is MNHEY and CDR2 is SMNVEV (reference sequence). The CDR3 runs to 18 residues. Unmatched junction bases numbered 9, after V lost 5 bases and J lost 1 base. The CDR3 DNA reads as TGTGCCAGCAGTCCACTACGCGGGGGGGATTCTGGGGCCAACGTCCTGACTTTC. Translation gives CASSPLRGGDSGANVLTF.

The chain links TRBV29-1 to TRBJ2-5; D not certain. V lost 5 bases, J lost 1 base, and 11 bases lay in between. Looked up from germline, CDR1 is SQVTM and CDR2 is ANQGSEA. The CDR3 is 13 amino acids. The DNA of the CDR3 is TGCAGCGTTCGGGCCTATCCCCAAGAGACCCAGTACTTC. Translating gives CSVRAYPQETQYF.

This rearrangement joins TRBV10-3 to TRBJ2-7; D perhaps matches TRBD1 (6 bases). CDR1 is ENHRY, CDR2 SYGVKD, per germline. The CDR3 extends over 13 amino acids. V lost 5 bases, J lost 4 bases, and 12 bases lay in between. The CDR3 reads CAISPDRGYEQYV. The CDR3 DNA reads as TGTGCCATCAGTCCGGACAGAGGGTACGAGCAGTACGTC.

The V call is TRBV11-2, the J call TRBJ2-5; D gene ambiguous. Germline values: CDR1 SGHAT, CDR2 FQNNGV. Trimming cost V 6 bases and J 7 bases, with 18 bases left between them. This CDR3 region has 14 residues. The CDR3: CASRPTDPVGTQYF. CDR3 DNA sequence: TGTGCCAGCAGACCGACGGACCCCGTCGGGACCCAGTACTTC.

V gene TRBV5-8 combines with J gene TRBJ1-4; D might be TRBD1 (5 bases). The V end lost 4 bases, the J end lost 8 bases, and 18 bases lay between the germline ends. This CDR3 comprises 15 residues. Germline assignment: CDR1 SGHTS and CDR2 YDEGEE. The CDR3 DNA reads TGTGCCAGCAGCCTCGGCGACAGTTCTTCGGAAAAACTGTTTTTT. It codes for CASSLGDSSSEKLFF. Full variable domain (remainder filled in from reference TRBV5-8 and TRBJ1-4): EAGVTQSPTHLIKTRGQQATLRCSPISGHTSVYWYQQALGLGLQFLLWYDEGEERNRGNFPPRFSGRQFPNYSSELNVNALELEDSALYLCASSLGDSSSEKLFFGSGTQLSVL.

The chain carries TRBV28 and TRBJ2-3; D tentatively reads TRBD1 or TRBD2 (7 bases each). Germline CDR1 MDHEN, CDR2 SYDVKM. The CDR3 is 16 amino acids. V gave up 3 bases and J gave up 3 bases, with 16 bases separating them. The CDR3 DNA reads TGTGCCAGCAGTTTTTCTCGCCAGGGGGGGACAGATACGCAGTATTTT. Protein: CASSFSRQGGTDTQYF.

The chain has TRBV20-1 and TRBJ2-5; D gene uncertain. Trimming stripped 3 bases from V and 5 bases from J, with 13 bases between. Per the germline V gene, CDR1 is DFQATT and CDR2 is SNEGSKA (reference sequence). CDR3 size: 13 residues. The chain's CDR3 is CSASDQMAETQYF. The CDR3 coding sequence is TGCAGTGCTAGTGATCAAATGGCGGAGACCCAGTACTTC.

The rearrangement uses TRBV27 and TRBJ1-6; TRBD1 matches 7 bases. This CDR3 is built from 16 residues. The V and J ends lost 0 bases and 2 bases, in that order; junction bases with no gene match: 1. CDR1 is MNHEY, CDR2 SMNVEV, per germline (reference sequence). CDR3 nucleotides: TGTGCCAGCAGTTTATCACAGGGGCCCTATAATTCACCCCTCCACTTT. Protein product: CASSLSQGPYNSPLHF.

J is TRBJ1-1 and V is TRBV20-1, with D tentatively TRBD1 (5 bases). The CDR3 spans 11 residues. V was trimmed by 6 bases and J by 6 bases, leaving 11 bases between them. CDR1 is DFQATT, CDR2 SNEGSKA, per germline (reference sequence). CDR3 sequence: CSAAGISEAFF. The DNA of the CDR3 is TGCAGTGCCGCAGGGATTTCTGAAGCTTTCTTT.

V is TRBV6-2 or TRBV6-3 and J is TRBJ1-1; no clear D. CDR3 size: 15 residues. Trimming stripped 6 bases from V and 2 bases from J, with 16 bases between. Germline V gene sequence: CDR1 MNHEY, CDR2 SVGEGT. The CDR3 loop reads CASSQPGRLNTEAFF. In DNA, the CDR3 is TGTGCCAGCAGCCAGCCTGGACGGCTCAACACTGAAGCTTTCTTT.

The CDR3 here is CASRNRDGIYGYTF. CDR3 DNA sequence: TGTGCCAGCAGAAATCGGGACGGCATCTATGGCTACACCTTC. The V gene is TRBV28, the J gene TRBJ1-2; D is possibly TRBD1 (5 bases). V dropped 6 bases and J dropped 4 bases, with 15 bases sitting between them. Germline CDR1 reads MDHEN; CDR2 reads SYDVKM. CDR3 size: 14 residues.